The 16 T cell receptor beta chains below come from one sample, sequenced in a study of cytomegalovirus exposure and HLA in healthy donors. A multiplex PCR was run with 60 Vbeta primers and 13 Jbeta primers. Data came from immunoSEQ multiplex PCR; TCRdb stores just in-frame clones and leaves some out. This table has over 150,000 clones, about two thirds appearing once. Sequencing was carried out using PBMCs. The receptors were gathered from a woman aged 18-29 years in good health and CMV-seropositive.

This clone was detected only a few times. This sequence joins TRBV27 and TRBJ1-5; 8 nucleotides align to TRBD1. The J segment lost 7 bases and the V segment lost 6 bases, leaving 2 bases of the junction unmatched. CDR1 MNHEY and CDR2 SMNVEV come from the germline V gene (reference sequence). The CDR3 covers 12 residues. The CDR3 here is CASRTGEQPQHF. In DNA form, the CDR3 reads TGTGCCAGCAGGACAGGGGAACAGCCCCAGCATTTT.

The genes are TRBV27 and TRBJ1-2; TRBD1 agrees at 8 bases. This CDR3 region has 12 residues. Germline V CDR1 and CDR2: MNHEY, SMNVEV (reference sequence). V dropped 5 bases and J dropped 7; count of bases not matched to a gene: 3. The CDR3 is CASSSTGGGYTF. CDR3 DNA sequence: TGTGCCAGCAGTAGTACAGGGGGTGGCTACACCTTC.

CDR3 sequence: CASSAMGNTEAFF. The CDR3 coding sequence is TGTGCCAGCAGTGCCATGGGCAACACTGAAGCTTTCTTT. This chain links TRBV9 with TRBJ1-1; D not resolved. CDR1 SGDLS and CDR2 YYNGEE come from the germline V gene. This CDR3 region has 13 residues. The V end lost 5 bases, the J end lost 2 bases, and 10 bases lay between the germline ends.

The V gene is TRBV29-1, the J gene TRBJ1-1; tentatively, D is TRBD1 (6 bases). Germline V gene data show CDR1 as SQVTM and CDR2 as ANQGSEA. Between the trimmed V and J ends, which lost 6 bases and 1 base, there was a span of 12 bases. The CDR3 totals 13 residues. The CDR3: CSVARGTNTEAFF. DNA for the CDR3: TGCAGCGTAGCTAGGGGGACGAACACTGAAGCTTTCTTT.

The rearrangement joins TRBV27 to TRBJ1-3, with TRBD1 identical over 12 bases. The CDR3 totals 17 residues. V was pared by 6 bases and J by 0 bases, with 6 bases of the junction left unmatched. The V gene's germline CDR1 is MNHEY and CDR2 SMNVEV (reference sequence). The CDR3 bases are TGTGCCAGCAGGGGGACAGGGGGCCGCGACTCTGGAAACACCATATATTTT. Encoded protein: CASRGTGGRDSGNTIYF.

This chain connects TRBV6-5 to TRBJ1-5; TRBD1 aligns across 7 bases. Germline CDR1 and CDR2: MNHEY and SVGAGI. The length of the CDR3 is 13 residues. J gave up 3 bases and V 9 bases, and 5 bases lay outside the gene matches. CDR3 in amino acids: CASRDSFNQPQHF. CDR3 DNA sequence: TGTGCCAGTAGGGACAGCTTCAATCAGCCCCAGCATTTT.

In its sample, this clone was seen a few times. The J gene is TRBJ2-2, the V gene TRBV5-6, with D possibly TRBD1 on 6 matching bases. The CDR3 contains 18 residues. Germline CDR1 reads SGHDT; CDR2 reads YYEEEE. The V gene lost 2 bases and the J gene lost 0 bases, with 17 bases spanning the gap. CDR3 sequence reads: CASSFAQVGAANTGELFF. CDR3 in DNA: TGTGCCAGCAGCTTTGCTCAAGTGGGGGCCGCGAACACCGGGGAGCTGTTTTTT.

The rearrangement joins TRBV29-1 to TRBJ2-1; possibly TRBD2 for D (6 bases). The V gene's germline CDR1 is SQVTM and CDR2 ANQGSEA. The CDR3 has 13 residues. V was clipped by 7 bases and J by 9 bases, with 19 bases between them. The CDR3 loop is CSAGLSDIGEQFF. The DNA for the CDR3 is TGCAGCGCCGGACTATCGGATATAGGTGAGCAGTTCTTC.

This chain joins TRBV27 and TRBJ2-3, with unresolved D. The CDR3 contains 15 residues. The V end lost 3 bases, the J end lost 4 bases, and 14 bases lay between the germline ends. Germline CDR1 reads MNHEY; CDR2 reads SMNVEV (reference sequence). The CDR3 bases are TGTGCCAGCAGTTTGGGTGTGTCAGGCCCAGATACGCAGTATTTT. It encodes CASSLGVSGPDTQYF.

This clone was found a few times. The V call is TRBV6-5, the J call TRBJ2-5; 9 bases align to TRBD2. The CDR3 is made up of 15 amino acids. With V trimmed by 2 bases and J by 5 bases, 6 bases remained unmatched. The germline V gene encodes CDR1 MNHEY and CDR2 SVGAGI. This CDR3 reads CASSYGGGAWETQYF. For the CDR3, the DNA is TGTGCCAGCAGTTACGGCGGGGGGGCCTGGGAGACCCAGTACTTC.

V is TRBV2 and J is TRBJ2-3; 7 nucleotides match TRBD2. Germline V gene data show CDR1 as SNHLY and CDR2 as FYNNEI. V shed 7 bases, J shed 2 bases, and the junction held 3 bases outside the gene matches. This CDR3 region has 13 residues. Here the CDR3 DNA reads TGTGCCAGCACGGGACTAAACACAGATACGCAGTATTTT. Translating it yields CASTGLNTDTQYF.

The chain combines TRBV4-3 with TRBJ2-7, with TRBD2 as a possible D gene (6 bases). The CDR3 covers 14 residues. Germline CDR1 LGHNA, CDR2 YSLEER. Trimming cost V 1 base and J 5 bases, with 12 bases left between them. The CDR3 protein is CASSQVDGEDEQYF. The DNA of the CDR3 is TGCGCCAGCAGCCAAGTTGACGGGGAGGACGAGCAGTACTTC.

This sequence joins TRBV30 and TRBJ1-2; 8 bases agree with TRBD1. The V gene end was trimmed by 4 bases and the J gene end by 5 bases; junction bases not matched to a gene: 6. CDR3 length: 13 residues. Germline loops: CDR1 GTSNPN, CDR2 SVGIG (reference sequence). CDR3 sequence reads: CAWNPGTGYGYTF. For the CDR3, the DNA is TGTGCCTGGAATCCCGGGACAGGTTATGGCTACACCTTC.

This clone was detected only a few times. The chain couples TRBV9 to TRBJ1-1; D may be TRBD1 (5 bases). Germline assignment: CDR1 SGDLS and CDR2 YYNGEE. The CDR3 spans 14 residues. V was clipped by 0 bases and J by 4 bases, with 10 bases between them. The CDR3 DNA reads TGTGCCAGCAGCGTAGAAGGGGCCGGCACTGAAGCTTTCTTT. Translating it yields CASSVEGAGTEAFF.

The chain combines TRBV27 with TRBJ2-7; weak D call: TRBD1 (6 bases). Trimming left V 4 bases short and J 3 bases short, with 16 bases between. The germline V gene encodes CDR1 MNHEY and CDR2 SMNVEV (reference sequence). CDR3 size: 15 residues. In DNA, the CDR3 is TGTGCCAGCAGTTCAACAGGGACCGCACACTACGAGCAGTACTTC. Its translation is CASSSTGTAHYEQYF.

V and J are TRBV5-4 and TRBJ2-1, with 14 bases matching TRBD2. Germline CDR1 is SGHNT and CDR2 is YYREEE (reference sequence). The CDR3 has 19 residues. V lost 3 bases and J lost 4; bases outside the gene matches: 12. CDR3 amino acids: CASSSISGTSGSVYNEQFF. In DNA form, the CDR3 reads TGTGCCAGCAGCTCAATTTCCGGGACTAGCGGGAGTGTTTACAATGAGCAGTTCTTC.